The sequence of this TCR beta chain was determined in a study of T cell repertoires in cytomegalovirus infection. Study-wide background: Signatures in public TCR beta sequences pointed to both CMV infection and matching HLA type. Regarding the study as a whole: Cumulated frequencies of public TCR beta families served to identify carriers of CMV plus the relevant HLA. CMV-specific HLA-C-restricted TCR beta clonotypes dominated the ex vivo response.

V gave up 1 base and J gave up 5 bases, with 9 bases separating them. Germline loops: CDR1 MNHEY, CDR2 SVGAGI. The CDR3 has 13 amino acids. With regard to this clonotype: Antigen: not known.

One entry per CDR3 protein results from TCRdb running MiXCR on the reads. The sample lists approximately 500,000 distinct CDR3 sequences; approximately 17% were seen once. The chain uses TRBV6-5 and TRBJ2-7; D is perhaps TRBD2 (5 bases). Sequencing was carried out using CD8+ T cells from PBMCs. The receptor was derived from a human donor in good health (CMV status not recorded). Some clones in this sample may be carry-over from other donors' samples. Here the CDR3 reads CASSYLLGNEQYF. For the CDR3, the DNA is TGTGCCAGCAGTTACTTACTAGGAAACGAGCAGTACTTC.